Presented here are 30 T cell receptor beta chains from one specimen sequenced in a study of response to subunit inactivated influenza vaccine. One entry per CDR3 protein results from TCRdb running MiXCR on the RT-PCR reads. The data hold 550,000 to 650,000 distinct CDR3 sequences, with 12% observed a single time. The sequences come from PBMCs from blood, collected on the day of vaccination. These receptors originate from a man between 45 and 60 years old who received an inactivated influenza vaccine.

The V gene is TRBV15, the J gene TRBJ2-1; D is undetermined. The V end was cut by 5 bases, the J end by 0 bases, with 11 bases between. Germline CDR1 and CDR2: LNHNV and YYDKDF (reference sequence). The CDR3 runs to 15 residues. CDR3 sequence: CATSLGESSYNEQFF. The CDR3 region has the DNA TGTGCCACCAGCCTAGGAGAATCCTCCTACAATGAGCAGTTCTTC.

This clonotype was found many times. The chain uses TRBV27 and TRBJ2-3, with 8 bases that match TRBD2. Germline V gene data show CDR1 as MNHEY and CDR2 as SMNVEV (reference sequence). Trimming removed 6 bases from V and 4 bases from J; junction bases left unmatched: 15. The CDR3 is made up of 17 amino acids. The CDR3 is CASRLTGPAGAADTQYF. CDR3 nucleotide sequence: TGTGCCAGCAGACTCACGGGGCCAGCGGGGGCCGCAGATACGCAGTATTTT.

Worth noting for this clonotype: Given a much more abundant clone one base away, this may be a read error. The chain has TRBV9 and TRBJ2-1; TRBD2 matches at 7 bases. This CDR3 region has 14 residues. Germline-derived CDR1 and CDR2 are SGDLS and YYNGEE. CDR3 residues: CASSVGGSYNEHFF. The CDR3 coding sequence is TGTGCCAGCAGCGTAGGCGGGAGCTACAATGAGCACTTCTTC.

This clonotype occurred a few times. The chain has TRBV21-1 and TRBJ1-2; no DNA check was done on the table's D call, TRBD1. TRBV21-1 is a documented pseudogene. The CDR3 has 16 residues. In nucleotides, the CDR3 is TGTGCCAGCAGCAAACGTTGGGGGCGGTATAACTATGGCTACACCTTC. Its translation: CASSKRWGRYNYGYTF.

The CDR3 DNA reads TGCAGCGTTGAAGGGGGACTAGCGGGAGGGCCCATTTCCTACAATGAGCAGTTCTTC. Translation gives CSVEGGLAGGPISYNEQFF. This chain links TRBV29-1 with TRBJ2-1, with 16 nucleotides matching TRBD2. The V segment lost 1 base and the J segment 1 base; nucleotides outside the gene matches: 7. The CDR3 covers 19 residues. Germline CDR1 and CDR2: SQVTM and ANQGSEA.

The chain joins TRBV10-3 to TRBJ2-2, with 9 bases matching TRBD1. Germline CDR1 ENHRY, CDR2 SYGVKD. This CDR3 spans 16 amino acids. The trim removed 4 bases at V and 0 bases at J, leaving 3 bases unmatched. The CDR3 sequence is CAISGGTGPNTGELFF. CDR3 bases: TGTGCCATCAGTGGGGGGACAGGGCCGAACACCGGGGAGCTGTTTTTT.

This clonotype was seen more than once but under ten times. The chain has TRBV7-9 and TRBJ2-3; no firm D call. The ends were cut back, 5 bases at V and 5 bases at J, with 20 bases in the middle. Germline V gene data show CDR1 as SEHNR and CDR2 as FQNEAQ (reference sequence). This CDR3 has 16 residues. CDR3 residues: CASSHSGPTNKDTQYF. The CDR3 DNA reads as TGTGCCAGCAGCCATTCCGGGCCAACAAACAAAGATACGCAGTATTTT.

This clonotype came up a few times. This chain links TRBV5-1 with TRBJ2-5, with a tentative D call TRBD1 (6 bases). In germline, CDR1 is SGHRS, CDR2 YFSETQ. Trimming shortened V by 4 bases and J by 2 bases, and 15 bases separated the two germline ends. The CDR3 is 15 amino acids. The CDR3 sequence: CASSVTRDTQETQYF. Here the CDR3 DNA reads TGCGCCAGCAGCGTGACCCGGGACACACAAGAGACCCAGTACTTC.

This clonotype has ten or more counts. V usage is TRBV27 and J usage is TRBJ2-7, with 8 bases matching TRBD1. CDR3 size: 15 residues. J lost 7 bases, V lost 5 bases, and 13 bases had no gene match. Germline V gives CDR1 MNHEY, CDR2 SMNVEV (reference sequence). As DNA, the CDR3 is TGTGCCAGCAGTGGGCAGGACAGGGTGATAGGGGAGCAGTACTTC. Residues: CASSGQDRVIGEQYF.

This chain links TRBV29-1 with TRBJ1-6, with D perhaps TRBD1 (5 bases). Deletions cut 4 bases from V and 6 bases from J, with 10 bases between. The germline CDR1 and CDR2 sequences are SQVTM and ANQGSEA. The CDR3 loop spans 13 amino acids. The CDR3 region is CSVGQDSNSPLHF. CDR3 nucleotide sequence: TGCAGCGTTGGGCAAGACAGTAATTCACCCCTCCACTTT.

The chain carries TRBV5-1 and TRBJ2-3, with D possibly being TRBD1 or TRBD2 (5 bases each). The germline V gene encodes CDR1 SGHRS and CDR2 YFSETQ. The CDR3 is made up of 15 amino acids. V shed 4 bases and J shed 5 bases, with 17 bases lying between them. This CDR3 is CASSLSGTDLDTQYF. Written as DNA, the CDR3 is TGCGCCAGCAGCCTGTCCGGGACGGATTTAGATACGCAGTATTTT.

This clonotype was seen a few times. The chain combines TRBV20-1 with TRBJ2-1; possible D gene TRBD2, 5 bases. With 5 bases removed from V and 12 bases from J, the gap between germline ends came to 14 bases. The CDR3 runs to 11 residues. Germline loops: CDR1 DFQATT, CDR2 SNEGSKA (reference sequence). CDR3 in amino acids: CSALTRVRQFF. As DNA, the CDR3 is TGCAGTGCTCTAACTAGAGTGCGGCAGTTCTTC.

This clonotype was seen a few times. The rearrangement joins TRBV4-3 to TRBJ1-4; TRBD1 is a possible D gene (5 bases). V lost 1 base to trimming and J lost 6 bases, with 15 bases between them. CDR1 is LGHNA and CDR2 is YSLEER in the germline V gene. The CDR3 is 16 residues long. The CDR3 sequence is CASSQAVGGQYEKLFF. The CDR3 DNA reads TGCGCCAGCAGCCAAGCCGTCGGAGGACAATATGAAAAACTGTTTTTT.

This clonotype was found a few times. The CDR3 here is CASSPGTGITDTQYF. CDR3 in DNA: TGTGCCAGCAGTCCCGGGACAGGAATCACAGATACGCAGTATTTT. V is TRBV28 and J is TRBJ2-3, with 8 positions matching TRBD1. The CDR3 is made up of 15 amino acids. Germline CDR1 is MDHEN and CDR2 is SYDVKM. The V and J ends lost 5 bases and 2 bases, in that order; junction bases with no gene match: 6.

The chain recombines TRBV27 with TRBJ2-1; D possibly matches TRBD1 or TRBD2 (6 bases each). CDR3 size: 12 residues. Germline V gives CDR1 MNHEY, CDR2 SMNVEV (reference sequence). V was shortened by 5 bases and J by 10 bases, with 12 bases between the two germline ends. As DNA, the CDR3 is TGTGCCAGCAGTAAAGGGGGGCGGGAGCAGTTCTTC. It translates to CASSKGGREQFF.

Here the CDR3 DNA reads TGTGCCAGCAGCTTAGCACAGGGGGCACGGCAGTTCTTC. Encoded protein: CASSLAQGARQFF. The rearrangement joins TRBV7-2 to TRBJ2-1, with TRBD1 matching over 9 bases. J gave up 12 bases and V 0 bases, and 3 bases lay outside the gene matches. Looked up from germline, CDR1 is SGHTA and CDR2 is FQGNSA. The CDR3 contains 13 residues.

This clonotype was detected a few times. This chain joins TRBV20-1 and TRBJ2-5; D is tentatively TRBD1 or TRBD2 (6 bases each). CDR3 size: 16 residues. Trimming left V 3 bases short and J 5 bases short, with 22 bases between. CDR1 is DFQATT and CDR2 is SNEGSKA in the germline V gene (reference sequence). CDR3 nucleotide sequence: TGCAGTGCTAGCTCCCCTCAGGGTACAGGGAGGGAGACCCAGTACTTC. Amino acids: CSASSPQGTGRETQYF.

This clonotype was seen only a few times. The chain couples TRBV3-1 to TRBJ2-7; the match to TRBD2 covers 8 bases. CDR1 and CDR2 (germline): LGHDT, YNNKEL (reference sequence). This CDR3 comprises 15 residues. Unmatched junction bases numbered 4, after V lost 1 base and J lost 2 bases. The CDR3: CASSQAGGLAYEQYF. The CDR3 DNA reads TGTGCCAGCAGCCAAGCCGGGGGACTAGCCTACGAGCAGTACTTC.

This clonotype was detected only a few times. The rearrangement uses TRBV5-1 and TRBJ1-4; D unclear. Germline V gives CDR1 SGHRS, CDR2 YFSETQ. V was cut by 4 bases and J by 8 bases, with 15 bases left in between. The CDR3 has 14 amino acids. In nucleotides, the CDR3 is TGCGCCAGCAGCACCGAGGAATTCCGGGAAAAACTGTTTTTT. It specifies CASSTEEFREKLFF. The variable domain in full, completed from reference TRBV5-1 and TRBJ1-4, reads KAGVTQTPRYLIKTRGQQVTLSCSPISGHRSVSWYQQTPGQGLQFLFEYFSETQRNKGNFPGRFSGRQFSNSRSEMNVSTLELGDSALYLCASSTEEFREKLFFGSGTQLSVL.

The J gene is TRBJ2-1, the V gene TRBV11-1, with 8 positions matching TRBD2. This CDR3 has 18 residues. V was clipped by 5 bases and J by 5 bases; unmatched bases: 17. The germline V gene encodes CDR1 SGHAT and CDR2 FQDESV (reference sequence). CDR3 sequence: CASSAGVWGGRRDNEQFF. The CDR3 nucleotides are TGTGCCAGCAGCGCGGGGGTGTGGGGCGGGAGGCGCGACAATGAGCAGTTCTTC.

This clonotype has more than one count but fewer than ten. The chain combines TRBV5-1 with TRBJ1-6; D unresolved. Trimming removed 4 bases at V and 0 bases at J, with 14 bases between. This CDR3 contains 17 residues. Looked up from germline, CDR1 is SGHRS and CDR2 is YFSETQ. The CDR3 region is CASSSNLRSSYNSPLHF. CDR3 nucleotides: TGCGCCAGCAGCAGTAATTTGAGGAGCTCCTATAATTCACCCCTCCACTTT. Full variable domain (outside the CDR3, taken from reference TRBV5-1 and TRBJ1-6): KAGVTQTPRYLIKTRGQQVTLSCSPISGHRSVSWYQQTPGQGLQFLFEYFSETQRNKGNFPGRFSGRQFSNSRSEMNVSTLELGDSALYLCASSSNLRSSYNSPLHFGNGTRLTVT.

There are a few counts of this clonotype. The chain combines TRBV7-3 with TRBJ2-3, with 7 bases matching TRBD1. Looked up from germline, CDR1 is SGHTA and CDR2 is FQGTGA. V shed 3 bases, J shed 3 bases, and the junction held 6 bases outside the gene matches. The CDR3 runs to 15 residues. The CDR3 loop reads CASSFRQGGTDTQYF. The DNA of the CDR3 is TGTGCCAGCAGCTTTCGACAGGGTGGAACAGATACGCAGTATTTT.

As to this clonotype: A much larger clone lies a single base off, so this may be a read error. CDR3 amino acids: CATCDRRDTYNEQFF. Written as DNA, the CDR3 is TGTGCCACCTGTGATAGGAGGGACACTTACAATGAGCAGTTCTTC. V and J are TRBV24-1 and TRBJ2-1, with D possibly being TRBD1 or TRBD2 (6 bases each). Germline values: CDR1 KGHDR, CDR2 SFDVKD. The CDR3 totals 15 residues.

This clonotype appeared many times. The rearrangement joins TRBV28 to TRBJ2-1; the D is unclear. V dropped 3 bases and J dropped 7 bases, with 7 bases sitting between them. The germline CDR1 and CDR2 sequences are MDHEN and SYDVKM. The CDR3 loop spans 12 amino acids. CDR3 coding DNA: TGTGCCAGCAGTTTTAGTCGGAATGAGCAGTTCTTC. Protein sequence: CASSFSRNEQFF.

There are many counts of this clonotype. CDR3 amino acids: CASSQDGTRTDTQYF. The CDR3 DNA sequence: TGTGCCAGCAGCCAAGATGGGACCCGCACAGATACGCAGTATTTT. This chain uses TRBV3-1 with TRBJ2-3; D possibly uses TRBD1 or TRBD2 (5 bases each). Per germline, CDR1 LGHDT and CDR2 YNNKEL (reference sequence). Trimming left V 0 bases short and J 1 base short, with 8 bases between. The CDR3 length is 15 residues.

This clonotype came up a few times. This chain joins TRBV4-1 and TRBJ2-3; D remains unclear. The CDR3 has 14 residues. Trimming took off 1 base at V and 5 bases at J, with 10 bases between the two ends. Germline CDR1 MGHRA, CDR2 YSYEKL. The CDR3 DNA is TGCGCCAGCAGCCAAGTTTTCGCCGGAGATACGCAGTATTTT. Its protein is CASSQVFAGDTQYF.

This clonotype was found a few times. CDR3 sequence (DNA): TGTGCCAGCATGTCTAACACAGGCAATCAGCCCCAGCATTTT. It translates to CASMSNTGNQPQHF. This sequence joins TRBV12-3 or TRBV12-4 and TRBJ1-5; D is unresolved. V lost 7 bases and J 2 bases, leaving 12 bases between the germline ends. This CDR3 has 14 residues.

This clonotype was detected a few times. The chain employs TRBV4-2 and TRBJ2-7, with 12 bases lining up with TRBD2. The CDR3 has 16 amino acids. Germline V gene data show CDR1 as LGHNA and CDR2 as YNFKEQ. V lost 1 base and J lost 7; bases outside the gene matches: 8. CDR3 residues: CASSQATSGGPLEQYF. CDR3 coding DNA: TGTGCCAGCAGCCAAGCGACTAGCGGGGGACCCCTGGAGCAGTACTTC.

This clonotype has a handful of counts. The rearrangement joins TRBV7-9 to TRBJ1-2; 7 positions match TRBD1. The germline CDR1 and CDR2 sequences are SEHNR and FQNEAQ (reference sequence). With 0 bases clipped from V and 8 bases from J, the junction kept 3 bases outside the gene matches. The CDR3 runs 13 residues. The CDR3 is CASSLARDSGYTF. The CDR3 DNA sequence: TGTGCCAGCAGCTTAGCGAGGGACAGCGGCTACACCTTC.

This clonotype was detected only a few times. The genes are TRBV21-1 and TRBJ2-3; the tabulated D call, TRBD2, remains unverified against the DNA. TRBV21-1 has pseudogene status. This CDR3 has 16 amino acids. The CDR3 DNA is TGTGCCAGCAATTTTAAATTTCGAGGGATGACAGATACGCAGTATTTT. This codes for CASNFKFRGMTDTQYF.